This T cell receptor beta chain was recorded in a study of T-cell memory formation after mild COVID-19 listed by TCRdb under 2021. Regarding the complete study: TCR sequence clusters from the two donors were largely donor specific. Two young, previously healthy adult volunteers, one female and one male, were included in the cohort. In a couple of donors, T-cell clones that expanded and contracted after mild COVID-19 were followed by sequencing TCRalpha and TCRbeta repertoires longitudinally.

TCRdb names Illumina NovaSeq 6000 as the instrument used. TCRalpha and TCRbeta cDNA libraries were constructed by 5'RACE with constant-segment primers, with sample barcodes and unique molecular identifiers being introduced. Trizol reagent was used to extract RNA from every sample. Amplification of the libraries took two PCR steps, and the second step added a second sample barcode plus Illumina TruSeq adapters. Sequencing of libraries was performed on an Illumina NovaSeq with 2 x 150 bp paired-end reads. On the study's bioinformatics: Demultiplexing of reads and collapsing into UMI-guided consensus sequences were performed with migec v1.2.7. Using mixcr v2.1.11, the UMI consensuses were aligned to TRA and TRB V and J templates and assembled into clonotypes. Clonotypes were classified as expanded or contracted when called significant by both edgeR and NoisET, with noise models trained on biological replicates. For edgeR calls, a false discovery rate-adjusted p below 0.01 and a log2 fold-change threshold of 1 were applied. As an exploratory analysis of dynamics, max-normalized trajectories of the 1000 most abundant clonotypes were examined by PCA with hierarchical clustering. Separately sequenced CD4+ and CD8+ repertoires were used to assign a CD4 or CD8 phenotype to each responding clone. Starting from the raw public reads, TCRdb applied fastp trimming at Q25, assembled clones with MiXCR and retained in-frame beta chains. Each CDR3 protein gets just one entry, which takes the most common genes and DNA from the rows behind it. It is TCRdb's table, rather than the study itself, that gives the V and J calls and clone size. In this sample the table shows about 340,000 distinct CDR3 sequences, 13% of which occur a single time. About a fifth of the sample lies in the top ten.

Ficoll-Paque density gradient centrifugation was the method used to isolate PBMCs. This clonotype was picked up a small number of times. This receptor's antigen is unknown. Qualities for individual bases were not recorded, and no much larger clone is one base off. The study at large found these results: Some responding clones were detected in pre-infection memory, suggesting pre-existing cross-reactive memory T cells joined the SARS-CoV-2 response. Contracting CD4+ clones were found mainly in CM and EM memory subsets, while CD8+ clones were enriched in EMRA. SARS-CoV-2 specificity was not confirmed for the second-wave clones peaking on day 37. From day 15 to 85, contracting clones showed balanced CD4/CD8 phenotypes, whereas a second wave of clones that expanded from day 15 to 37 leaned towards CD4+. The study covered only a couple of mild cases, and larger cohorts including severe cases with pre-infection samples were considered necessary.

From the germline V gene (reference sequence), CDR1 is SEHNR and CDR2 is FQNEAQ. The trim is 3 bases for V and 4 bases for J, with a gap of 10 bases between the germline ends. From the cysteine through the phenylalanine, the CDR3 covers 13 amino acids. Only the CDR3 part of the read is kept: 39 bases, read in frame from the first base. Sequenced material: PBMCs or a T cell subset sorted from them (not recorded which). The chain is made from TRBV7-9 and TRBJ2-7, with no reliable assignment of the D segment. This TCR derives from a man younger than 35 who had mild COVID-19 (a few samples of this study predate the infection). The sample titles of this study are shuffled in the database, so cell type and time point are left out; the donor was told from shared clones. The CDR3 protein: CASSFAPGYEQYF. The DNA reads TGTGCCAGCAGCTTCGCTCCGGGTTACGAGCAGTACTTC.